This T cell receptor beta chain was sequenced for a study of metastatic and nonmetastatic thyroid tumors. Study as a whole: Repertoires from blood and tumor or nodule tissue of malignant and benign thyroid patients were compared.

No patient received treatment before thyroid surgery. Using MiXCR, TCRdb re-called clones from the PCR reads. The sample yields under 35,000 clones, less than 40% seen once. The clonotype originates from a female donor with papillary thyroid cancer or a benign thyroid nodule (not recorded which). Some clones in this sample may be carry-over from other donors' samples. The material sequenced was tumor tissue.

The CDR3 spells CASSLAEDEYEQYF. The CDR3 region has the DNA TGTGCCAGCAGCTTGGCCGAAGACGAATACGAGCAGTACTTC. V and J are TRBV5-6 and TRBJ2-7; D gene uncertain. Trimming shortened V by 0 bases and J by 4 bases, and 11 bases separated the two germline ends. Germline CDR1 reads SGHDT; CDR2 reads YYEEEE. The CDR3 is 14 amino acids. The variable domain in full, completed from reference TRBV5-6 and TRBJ2-7, reads DAGVTQSPTHLIKTRGQQVTLRCSPKSGHDTVSWYQQALGQGPQFIFQYYEEEERQRGNFPDRFSGHQFPNYSSELNVNALLLGDSALYLCASSLAEDEYEQYFGPGTRLTVT.